Listed below are T cell receptor beta chains from one sample, sequenced in a study of blood T cell repertoires in COVID-19. Here immunoSEQ multiplex PCR was the method, and the copy in TCRdb shows in-frame clones only, minus some. Among under 250,000 clones listed, 80% to 95% were seen once. Sequencing was carried out using peripheral blood. Receptors originate from a man in his 60s with COVID-19, enrolled during active disease. Each CDR3 is given with its conserved first and last residue. A D gene is named only where the DNA matches it firmly. The size entry is marked missing in some rows and otherwise reads once, few, many or a size class.

d_gene,len,j_gene,abundance,v_gene,CDR3nt,CDR3aa
-,16,TRBJ2-7,few,TRBV11-2,TGTGCCAGCAGCCCTATCCGTCGGGCAGGGCTCTACGAGCAGTACTTC,CASSPIRRAGLYEQYF
TRBD2,15,TRBJ2-1,-,TRBV18,TGTGCCAGCTCACCCTCTCTAGCGGGGTTTAGTGAGCAGTTCTTC,CASSPSLAGFSEQFF
-,15,TRBJ2-1,-,TRBV5-1,TGCGCCAGCAGCCTCGGACAGTTCCCCTACAATGAGCAGTTCTTC,CASSLGQFPYNEQFF
-,15,TRBJ2-7,-,TRBV9,TGTGCCAGCAGCGTAGATGGAGGAGGAGTCCACGAGCAGTACTTC,CASSVDGGGVHEQYF
-,14,TRBJ2-2,once,TRBV18,TGTGCCAGCTCACCGGGACAAACCACCGGGGAGCTGTTTTTT,CASSPGQTTGELFF
TRBD1,13,TRBJ2-1,-,TRBV6-5,TGTGCCACCCTCCGGGACAGGGGGCGCGGAGGGCTCTTC,CATLRDRGRGGLF
TRBD1,14,TRBJ2-7,-,TRBV5-5,TGTGCCAGCAGCGTCCCCGGGACAGGGACCGAGCAGTACTTC,CASSVPGTGTEQYF
-,13,TRBJ1-1,-,TRBV2,TGTGCCAGCGTTAGGGGAATGAACACTGAAGCTTTCTTT,CASVRGMNTEAFF
-,12,TRBJ2-5,-,TRBV30,TGTGCCTGGAGCTACGGGTTCGGGACCCAGTACTTC,CAWSYGFGTQYF
-,11,TRBJ2-1,-,TRBV11-2,TGTGCCAGCAGTTTTGGCCCGGCGGAGTTCTTC,CASSFGPAEFF
TRBD1,15,TRBJ2-3,-,TRBV19,TGTGCCAGTAGTACCACCGGGACAGCCACAGATACGCAGTATTTT,CASSTTGTATDTQYF
-,15,TRBJ1-2,-,TRBV18,TGTGCCAGCTCACCCTTGGACAGTTCTAACTATGGCTACACCTTC,CASSPLDSSNYGYTF
TRBD2,14,TRBJ2-1,once,TRBV9,TGTGCCAGCAGCAATCTAGCGGGGGGGAATGAGCAGTTCTTC,CASSNLAGGNEQFF
TRBD1,15,TRBJ2-7,-,TRBV19,TGTGCCAGTAGTACTCTCCGGGACAGGGGGTTGAGGCAGTACTTC,CASSTLRDRGLRQYF
TRBD2,15,TRBJ2-1,-,TRBV5-1,TGCGCCAGCAGCTTGTCTAGCGGGGGGGCCGGTGAGCAGTTCTTC,CASSLSSGGAGEQFF
-,18,TRBJ1-3,-,TRBV21-1,TGTGCCAGCGGTCGCCCCGTTCGGGGGGCTAGGACTGGAAACACCATATATTTT,CASGRPVRGARTGNTIYF
-,15,TRBJ2-2,-,TRBV10-3,TGTGCCATCAGGGAGGGACAGACGAACACCGGGGAGCTGTTTTTT,CAIREGQTNTGELFF
TRBD1,14,TRBJ1-1,-,TRBV3-1/TRBV3-2,TGTGCCAGCAGCTCACAGGGGGCGCGAACTGAAGCTTTCTTT,CASSSQGARTEAFF
-,15,TRBJ1-3,-,TRBV5-1,TGCGCCAGCAGCCCTGACACATACTCTGGAAACACCATATATTTT,CASSPDTYSGNTIYF
TRBD2,15,TRBJ2-2,-,TRBV7-9,TGTGCCACCCCCCCTAGCGGGCAGTCCACCGGGGAGCTGTTTTTT,CATPPSGQSTGELFF
-,12,TRBJ2-7,-,TRBV29-1,TGCAGCGTTGGCCGGACTTTCTACGAGCAGTACTTC,CSVGRTFYEQYF
TRBD1,15,TRBJ1-5,once,TRBV9,TGTGCCAGCAGCGTGGGAATGCAGGGGGATCAGCCCCAGCATTTT,CASSVGMQGDQPQHF
-,16,TRBJ1-6,-,TRBV4-2,TGTGCCAGCAGCCAAGAGGCCGCTCTCGATAATTCACCCCTCCACTTT,CASSQEAALDNSPLHF
TRBD1,15,TRBJ1-1,-,TRBV19,TGTGCCAGTAGTCTCGCGGCAGGGGGGAACACTGAAGCTTTCTTT,CASSLAAGGNTEAFF
TRBD1,15,TRBJ2-1,-,TRBV25-1,TGTGCCAGCAGTGAAGACAGGGGACCTGGGAATGAGCAGTTCTTC,CASSEDRGPGNEQFF
TRBD2,14,TRBJ2-3,-,TRBV25-1,TGTGCCAGCAGTGAGACGCTCTTAGCGGGTGCTCAGTATTTT,CASSETLLAGAQYF
-,12,TRBJ1-1,-,TRBV6-5,TGTGCCAGCAGCAAATCGACGGGGGAAGCTTTCTTT,CASSKSTGEAFF
TRBD1,16,TRBJ2-1,-,TRBV24-1,TGTGCCACCAGTGATGGGGGACAGGGCTCCTACAATGAGCAGTTCTTC,CATSDGGQGSYNEQFF
-,14,TRBJ1-6,-,TRBV19,TGTGCCAGTAGTATTGGGCAGAATAATTCACCCCTCCACTTT,CASSIGQNNSPLHF
TRBD1,14,TRBJ1-2,-,TRBV5-4,TGTGCCAGCAGCTTAGGCGGACAGGGTCATGGCTACACCTTC,CASSLGGQGHGYTF
-,15,TRBJ1-1,-,TRBV5-4,TGTGCCAGCAGCTTGCCGGCGGACAGGAACACTGAAGCTTTCTTT,CASSLPADRNTEAFF
TRBD2,13,TRBJ2-3,-,TRBV30,TGTGCCTGGAGTGTTGGGGGGGCAGATACGCAGTATTTT,CAWSVGGADTQYF
TRBD1,15,TRBJ2-2,once,TRBV2,TGTGCCAGCAAATTCGGGACAGGGGGAACCGGGGAGCTGTTTTTT,CASKFGTGGTGELFF
-,14,TRBJ2-5,-,TRBV9,TGTGCCAGCAGCGGAACAGGGTCGAGGCAGACCCAGTACTTC,CASSGTGSRQTQYF
-,12,TRBJ1-2,-,TRBV7-9,TGTGCCAGCAGCCCTGGGGCATTGGGCTACACCTTC,CASSPGALGYTF
-,15,TRBJ1-2,-,TRBV19,TGTGCCAGTGTTGGGCAGCCCGTCACGACCTATGGCTACACCTTC,CASVGQPVTTYGYTF
-,15,TRBJ1-1,-,TRBV11-1,TGTGCCAGCAGCCCCTTGTTAAGGGGCGTCACTGAAGCTTTCTTT,CASSPLLRGVTEAFF
-,14,TRBJ2-7,-,TRBV7-2,TGTGCCAGCAGGCAAAATACTCCCTCGGGTGAGCAGTACTTC,CASRQNTPSGEQYF
TRBD1,15,TRBJ2-3,-,TRBV18,TGTGCCAGCTCACCATTAGGGGGCCGAGCAGATACGCAGTATTTT,CASSPLGGRADTQYF
TRBD1,19,TRBJ2-5,-,TRBV27,TGTGCCAGCAGTTTATCGTTTGGGGTCCCGGGACAGGGCGCTGGGACCCAGTACTTC,CASSLSFGVPGQGAGTQYF
TRBD2,16,TRBJ2-1,-,TRBV24-1,TGTGCCACCAGTGACCAACTAGCGGGAGTTAGAAATGAGCAGTTCTTC,CATSDQLAGVRNEQFF
TRBD2,14,TRBJ2-7,-,TRBV7-2,TGTGCCAGCAGCGCTAGCGGAGCAAACTACGAGCAGTACTTC,CASSASGANYEQYF
-,16,TRBJ2-2,-,TRBV19,TGTGCCAGTATGGATGGGACCTCAAAGGGGGCCGGGGAGCTGTTTTTT,CASMDGTSKGAGELFF
TRBD1,16,TRBJ1-1,-,TRBV10-3,TGTGCCATCAGTTTGCGACAGGGCGGGATGAACACTGAAGCTTTCTTT,CAISLRQGGMNTEAFF
-,14,TRBJ2-7,-,TRBV6-1,TGTGCCAGCAGTGAAATGGCATCTTCGGGCGAGCAGTACTTC,CASSEMASSGEQYF
-,18,TRBJ2-7,-,TRBV28,TGTGCCAGCAGTTTCAAGGGGACACCGATCGGAAGTCCCTACGAGCAGTACTTC,CASSFKGTPIGSPYEQYF
-,16,TRBJ2-1,once,TRBV12-5,TGTGCTAGTGGTTCTCAGACAGCAAGCTCCTACAATGAGCAGTTCTTC,CASGSQTASSYNEQFF
TRBD2,18,TRBJ2-1,-,TRBV15,TGTGCCACCAGCAGCGGCTTTCCGACTAGCGGGGGGATGAATGAGCAGTTCTTC,CATSSGFPTSGGMNEQFF
TRBD1,13,TRBJ2-3,-,TRBV4-1,TGCGCCAGCAGCTCCTTACCGGGACAGTCGCAGTATTTT,CASSSLPGQSQYF
-,14,TRBJ2-7,-,TRBV9,TGTGCCAGCAGCTCGGAGGGACTCGACTACGAGCAGTACTTC,CASSSEGLDYEQYF
-,16,TRBJ2-7,-,TRBV2,TGTGCCAGCAGTGAAGGCCTTCCCCTGGCCTCCTACGAGCAGTACTTC,CASSEGLPLASYEQYF
-,15,TRBJ2-1,-,TRBV28,TGTGCCAGCAGTTTCCGGGACTGGGGCTACAATGAGCAGTTCTTC,CASSFRDWGYNEQFF
-,12,TRBJ1-2,-,TRBV7-9,TGTGCCAGCACGGAAAAGATTGAGGGCTACACCTTC,CASTEKIEGYTF
TRBD2,15,TRBJ2-1,-,TRBV29-1,TGCAGCGTTGAAAGGAGGCGGGAGTTTTACAATGAGCAGTTCTTC,CSVERRREFYNEQFF